The entry that follows covers one T cell receptor beta chain sequence. Its antigen is undetermined. Germline-derived CDR1 and CDR2 are MNHEY and SVGAGI. Trimming removed 6 bases from V and 5 bases from J, with 13 bases in between. The CDR3 spans 13 residues. TCRdb used MiXCR to reprocess the reads, holding one entry per CDR3 protein. Of 15,000 to 20,000 distinct CDR3 sequences in the sample, 20% to 25% were seen once. The entry originates in a study of liver allograft versus peripheral blood T cells. Whole-study context: Within transplanted livers, the T cell receptor repertoires were examined and compared against the repertoires present in the peripheral blood of liver transplant recipients.

Overall study findings and caveats: Reportedly, the T cell receptor repertoires inside liver allografts were not the same as those in peripheral blood.

The rearrangement uses TRBV6-5 and TRBJ2-5, with a possible D match to TRBD2 (6 bases). This TCR was recovered from a human patient who had a liver transplant. The T cells may come from the graft donor. CDR3 residues: CASRDGGLETQYF. The CDR3 DNA reads TGTGCCAGCAGGGACGGGGGACTGGAGACCCAGTACTTC.